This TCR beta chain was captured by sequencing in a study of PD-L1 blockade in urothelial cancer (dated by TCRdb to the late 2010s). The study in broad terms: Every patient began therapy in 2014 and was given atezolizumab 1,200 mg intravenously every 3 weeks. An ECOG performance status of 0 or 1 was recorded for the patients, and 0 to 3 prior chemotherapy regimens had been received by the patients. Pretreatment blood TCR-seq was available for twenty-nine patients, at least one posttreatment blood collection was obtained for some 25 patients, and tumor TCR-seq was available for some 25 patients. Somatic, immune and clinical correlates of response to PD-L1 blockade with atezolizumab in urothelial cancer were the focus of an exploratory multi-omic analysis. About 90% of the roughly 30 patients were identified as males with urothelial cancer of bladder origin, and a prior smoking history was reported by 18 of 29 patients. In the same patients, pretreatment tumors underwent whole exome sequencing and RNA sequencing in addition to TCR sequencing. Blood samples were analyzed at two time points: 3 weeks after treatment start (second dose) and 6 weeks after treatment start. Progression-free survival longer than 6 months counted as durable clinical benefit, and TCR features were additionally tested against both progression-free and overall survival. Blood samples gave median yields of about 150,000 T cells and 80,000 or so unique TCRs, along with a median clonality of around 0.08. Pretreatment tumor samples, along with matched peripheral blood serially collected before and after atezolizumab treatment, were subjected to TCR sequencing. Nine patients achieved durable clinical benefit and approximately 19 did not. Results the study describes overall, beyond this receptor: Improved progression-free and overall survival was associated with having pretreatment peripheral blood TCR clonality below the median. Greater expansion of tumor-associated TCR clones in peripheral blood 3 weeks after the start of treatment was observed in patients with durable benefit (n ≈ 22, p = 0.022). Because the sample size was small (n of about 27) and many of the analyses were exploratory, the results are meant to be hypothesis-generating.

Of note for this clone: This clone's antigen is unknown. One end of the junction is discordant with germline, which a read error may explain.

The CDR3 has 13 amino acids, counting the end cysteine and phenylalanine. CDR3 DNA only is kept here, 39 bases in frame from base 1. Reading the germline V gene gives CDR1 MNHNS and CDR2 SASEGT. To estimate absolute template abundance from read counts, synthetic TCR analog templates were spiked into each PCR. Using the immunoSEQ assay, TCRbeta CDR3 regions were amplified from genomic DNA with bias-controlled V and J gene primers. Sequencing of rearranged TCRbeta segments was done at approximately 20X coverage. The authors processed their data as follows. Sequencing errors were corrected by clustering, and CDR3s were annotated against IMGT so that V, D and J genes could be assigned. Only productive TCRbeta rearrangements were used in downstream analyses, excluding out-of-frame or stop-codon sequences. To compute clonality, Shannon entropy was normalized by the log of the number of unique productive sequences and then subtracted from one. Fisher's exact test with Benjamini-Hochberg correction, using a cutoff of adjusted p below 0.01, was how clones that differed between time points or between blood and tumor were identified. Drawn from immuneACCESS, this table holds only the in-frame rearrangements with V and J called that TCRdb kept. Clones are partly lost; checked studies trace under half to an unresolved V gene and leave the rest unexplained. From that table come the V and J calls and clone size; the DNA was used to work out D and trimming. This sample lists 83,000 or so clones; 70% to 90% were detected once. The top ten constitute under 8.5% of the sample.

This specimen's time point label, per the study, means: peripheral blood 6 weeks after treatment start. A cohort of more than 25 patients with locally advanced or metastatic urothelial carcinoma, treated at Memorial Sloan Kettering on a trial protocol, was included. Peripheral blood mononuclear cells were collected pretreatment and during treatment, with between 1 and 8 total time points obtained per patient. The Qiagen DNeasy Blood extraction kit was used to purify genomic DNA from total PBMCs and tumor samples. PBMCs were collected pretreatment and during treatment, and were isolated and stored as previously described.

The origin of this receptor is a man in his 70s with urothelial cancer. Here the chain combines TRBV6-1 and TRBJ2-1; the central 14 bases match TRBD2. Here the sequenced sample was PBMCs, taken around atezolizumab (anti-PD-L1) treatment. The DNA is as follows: TGTGCCAGCAGCCCGGGACTAGCGGGAGAAGAGCTCTTC. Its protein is CASSPGLAGEELF.